This T cell receptor beta chain was recorded in a study of technical replicates of blood from a handful of donors. The CDR3 consists of 14 residues. The germline V and J ends were trimmed by 7 bases and 4 bases, with 13 bases remaining between them. From germline, CDR1 is WSHSY and CDR2 SAAADI. The assay was immunoSEQ multiplex PCR, and TCRdb's table has in-frame clones only and misses some. The repertoire has tens of thousands of clones, about 90% of them found once; the top ten carry around 0.3%. The origin of this receptor is a human donor in good health. The sequenced material came from T cells isolated from PBMCs. The chain has TRBV10-2 and TRBJ1-4; D possibly corresponds to TRBD1 (6 bases). In nucleotides, the CDR3 is TGCGCCAGCAATCCGACAGGAGGTAATGAAAAACTGTTTTTT. Amino acids: CASNPTGGNEKLFF.